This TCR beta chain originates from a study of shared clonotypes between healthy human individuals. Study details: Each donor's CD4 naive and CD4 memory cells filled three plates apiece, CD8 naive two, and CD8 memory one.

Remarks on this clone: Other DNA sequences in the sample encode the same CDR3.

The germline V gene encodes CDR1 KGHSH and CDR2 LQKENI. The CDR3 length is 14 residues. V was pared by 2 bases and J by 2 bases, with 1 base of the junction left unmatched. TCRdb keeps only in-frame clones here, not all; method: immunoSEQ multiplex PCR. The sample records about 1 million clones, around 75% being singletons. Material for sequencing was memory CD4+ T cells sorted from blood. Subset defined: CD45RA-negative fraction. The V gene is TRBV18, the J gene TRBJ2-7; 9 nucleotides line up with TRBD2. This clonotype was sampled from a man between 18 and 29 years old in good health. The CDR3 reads CASSPAGGPYEQYF. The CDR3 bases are TGTGCCAGCTCACCAGCGGGAGGGCCCTACGAGCAGTACTTC.